Described below is a single TCR beta chain sequence and its context. CD45RO/CCR7/CD25/CD127/CD95/CD27 sorting isolated CD4+ naive, central memory, regulatory and stem cell-like memory cells. This entry comes from a study of beta chain features in type 1 diabetes. The isolated RNA, all of it, was reverse transcribed, so expressed TCRB transcripts were what got sequenced. The assay was immunoSEQ multiplex PCR, and TCRdb's table has in-frame clones only and misses some. In the table there are 350,000 to 450,000 clones, less than 15% of which are singletons. The CDR3 has 13 residues. Germline V gives CDR1 SGHDT, CDR2 YYEEEE. V was trimmed by 3 bases and J by 4 bases, leaving 10 bases between them.

The chain is built from TRBV5-6 and TRBJ1-2; unclear D gene. The source of this sequence is a woman under 30 in good health. Sequenced material: naive CD4+ T cells from blood. CDR3 DNA sequence: TGTGCCAGCAGCTGGGGAGAGAGCTATGGCTACACCTTC. Its translation is CASSWGESYGYTF.